This is a list of T cell receptor beta chains from one sample in a study of cytomegalovirus exposure and HLA in healthy donors. The data were produced by immunoSEQ multiplex PCR, yet TCRdb's version contains in-frame clones alone and is incomplete. The data contain 90,000 to 120,000 clones, 55% to 65% of them seen just once; the ten biggest clones take up approximately 3.8%. Sequencing input: PBMCs. All receptors derive from a man aged 25 to 45 in good health and CMV-seropositive. The CDR3 runs from the conserved cysteine through the conserved F or W. The D gene is left open where the match is weak. Clone size is stated in some rows and not others, as once, few, many or a class when expanded.

d_call,v_call,clone_size,j_call,cdr3_nt,cdr3_aa
NA,TRBV11-2,NA,TRBJ2-3,TGTGCCAGCAGTCAGGGGGTCACTCTAGCGGATACGCAGTATTTT,CASSQGVTLADTQYF
NA,TRBV9,NA,TRBJ2-2,TGTGCCACCAGGGGGGCAGGGCATGCCGGGGAGCTGTTTTTT,CATRGAGHAGELFF
TRBD1,TRBV25-1,NA,TRBJ2-4,TGTGCCAGCAGTTCCTGGACAGGGCAAAACATTCAGTACTTC,CASSSWTGQNIQYF
NA,TRBV5-1,few,TRBJ2-3,TGCGCCAGCAGCTTGGAAGGGGGGGGTACAGATACGCAGTATTTT,CASSLEGGGTDTQYF
NA,TRBV30,NA,TRBJ1-2,TGTGCCGGGGCGGTGGGGGCTGGCTACACCTTC,CAGAVGAGYTF
NA,TRBV19,NA,TRBJ2-1,TGTGCCAGTAGTATGCCCCGGCAGGGGTACTACAATGAGCAGTTCTTC,CASSMPRQGYYNEQFF
NA,TRBV19,NA,TRBJ2-7,TGTGCCAGTAGTATGGGGCCTCTGGGCTACGAGCAGTACTTC,CASSMGPLGYEQYF
NA,TRBV14,NA,TRBJ1-3,TGTGCCAGCAGCCAAGGCTGGAGCGGAAACACCATATATTTT,CASSQGWSGNTIYF
TRBD1,TRBV9,few,TRBJ1-5,TGTGCCAGCCCTTGCAGGGGGCGTTTCAATCAGCCCCAGCATTTT,CASPCRGRFNQPQHF
TRBD1,TRBV30,few,TRBJ1-2,TGTGCCTGGAGCACCGGGACAGTCGTGCATGGCTACACCTTC,CAWSTGTVVHGYTF
NA,TRBV5-1,NA,TRBJ2-3,TGCGCCAGCAGCCGATCCGACTACGCGACTAGCACAGATACGCAGTATTTT,CASSRSDYATSTDTQYF
NA,TRBV21-1,NA,TRBJ1-2,TGTGCCAGCATTACCCTATGTGACAGAGACTATGGCTACACCTTC,CASITLCDRDYGYTF
TRBD1,TRBV13,NA,TRBJ1-1,TGTGCCAGCAGCTCCCCACCACAGGGGAAGACTGAAGCTTTCTTT,CASSSPPQGKTEAFF
TRBD2,TRBV7-6,few,TRBJ2-5,TGTGCCAGCAGCTTATCCCCACACCTAGCGGGGGGTGGAGAGACCCAGTACTTC,CASSLSPHLAGGGETQYF
TRBD2,TRBV10-3,once,TRBJ2-5,TGTGCCATCAGTGAGTTTAGCGGGTCCGGGGAGACCCAGTACTTC,CAISEFSGSGETQYF
NA,TRBV19,NA,TRBJ1-2,TGTGCCAGTAGTACCAGGGGTCTAACTATGAGCTACACCTTC,CASSTRGLTMSYTF
NA,TRBV4-1,few,TRBJ1-2,TGCGCCAGCAGCCAAGAGCCACAGGGATATGGCTACACCTTC,CASSQEPQGYGYTF
NA,TRBV5-1,NA,TRBJ1-6,TGCGCCAGCAGCCCGGGGGGTCTCAGCGGGAATTCACCCCTCCACTTT,CASSPGGLSGNSPLHF
NA,TRBV9,few,TRBJ1-4,TGTGCCAGCAGCGTAGGGCAGGGAAGTACTAATGAAAAACTGTTTTTT,CASSVGQGSTNEKLFF
NA,TRBV19,NA,TRBJ2-1,TGTGCCAGTAGTCCAGGAGGAGCCGATGAGCAGTTCTTC,CASSPGGADEQFF